Below are 2 T cell receptor beta chains sequenced from a single sample in a study of PD-1 blockade in mismatch repair-deficient tumors. Measured with immunoSEQ multiplex PCR; TCRdb has only the in-frame clones, and not every one. The table shows roughly 130,000 clones, with more than 70% occurring only once. Sequences were derived from peripheral blood, sampled roughly 67 weeks after starting pembrolizumab. All receptors derive from an adult with mismatch repair-deficient cancer.

The V and J genes are TRBV7-2 and TRBJ1-5; D is uncertain. V was trimmed by 0 bases and J by 4 bases, leaving 16 bases between them. Germline values: CDR1 SGHTA, CDR2 FQGNSA. The CDR3 extends over 17 amino acids. The DNA for the CDR3 is TGTGCCAGCAGCTTAGCGTCTGTTGGTACAGTTAATCAGCCCCAGCATTTT. Protein product: CASSLASVGTVNQPQHF.

This clone was observed a few times. This chain joins TRBV18 and TRBJ2-7; D call uncertain. There are 12 residues in the CDR3. From germline, CDR1 is KGHSH and CDR2 LQKENI. V lost 2 bases, J lost 1 base, and 3 bases lay in between. The CDR3 here is CASSPRSYEQYF. The DNA for the CDR3 is TGTGCCAGCTCACCAAGATCCTACGAGCAGTACTTC. The variable domain in full, completed from reference TRBV18 and TRBJ2-7, reads NAGVMQNPRHLVRRRGQEARLRCSPMKGHSHVYWYRQLPEEGLKFMVYLQKENIIDESGMPKERFSAEFPKEGPSILRIQQVVRGDSAAYFCASSPRSYEQYFGPGTRLTVT.